Following are 14 T cell receptor beta chains from one sample sequenced in a study of vaccination effects on CD4 cells after COVID-19. This table comes from immunoSEQ multiplex PCR, and its TCRdb copy is limited to in-frame clones, with some not included. In the table there are about 34,000 clones, approximately 81% of which are singletons. Culture proceeded for nine to eleven days, and CD4+ T cells were then isolated. The individual was infected with SARS-CoV-2 between March and December 2020, as confirmed by PCR. Each participant was given two doses of one vaccine (BNT162b2 or mRNA-1273). Their antigens are not known. Specimen: CD4+ T cells from PBMCs cultured without peptide, collected after COVID-19 vaccination. The receptors shown here come from a human donor who had a prior SARS-CoV-2 infection.

The chain recombines TRBV18 with TRBJ1-1, with D possibly TRBD1 on 5 matching bases. With 3 bases removed from V and 2 bases from J, the gap between germline ends came to 10 bases. CDR1 and CDR2 from the germline V gene are KGHSH and LQKENI. This CDR3 is built from 14 residues. The CDR3 region has the DNA TGTGCCAGCTCACCCTATGACAGTAACACTGAAGCTTTCTTT. Protein product: CASSPYDSNTEAFF.

This chain links TRBV27 with TRBJ2-1; D uncertain. Germline CDR1 and CDR2: MNHEY and SMNVEV (reference sequence). The CDR3 extends over 14 amino acids. Deletions cut 2 bases from V and 1 base from J, with 6 bases between. The CDR3 DNA reads as TGTGCCAGCAGTTTAGTATGGTCCTACAATGAGCAGTTCTTC. This codes for CASSLVWSYNEQFF.

V and J are TRBV9 and TRBJ2-5; TRBD2 agrees at 7 bases. Per the germline V gene, CDR1 is SGDLS and CDR2 is YYNGEE. CDR3 length: 17 amino acids. The junction had 10 bases not matched to a gene; V was cut back by 0 bases and J by 2 bases. The chain's CDR3 is CASSVGYNGGGQETQYF. The CDR3 DNA reads TGTGCCAGCAGCGTAGGATATAATGGGGGAGGGCAAGAGACCCAGTACTTC.

The gene calls are TRBV2 and TRBJ1-1, with D possibly TRBD1 on 6 matching bases. CDR3 length equals 15 residues. V was pared by 6 bases and J by 0 bases, with 14 bases between. Germline V lookup: CDR1 SNHLY, CDR2 FYNNEI. CDR3 amino acids: CASRVGGVLNTEAFF. CDR3 nucleotides: TGTGCCAGCAGGGTGGGGGGCGTATTGAACACTGAAGCTTTCTTT.

This chain's CDR3 is CASSPAAGGPDTGELFF. The DNA for the CDR3 is TGTGCCAGCAGTCCCGCGGCGGGGGGGCCGGACACCGGGGAGCTGTTTTTT. This rearrangement joins TRBV6-6 to TRBJ2-2, with 9 bases that match TRBD2. Per germline, CDR1 MNHNY and CDR2 SVGAGI (reference sequence). The CDR3 is 17 amino acids. The V and J ends lost 5 bases and 3 bases, in that order; junction bases with no gene match: 10.

The chain combines TRBV9 with TRBJ2-1; TRBD2 might be the D (6 bases). Germline V gene sequence: CDR1 SGDLS, CDR2 YYNGEE. Between the trimmed V and J ends, which lost 4 bases and 1 base, there was a span of 15 bases. The CDR3 sequence is 16 residues long. The CDR3 coding sequence is TGTGCCAGCAGCCCCCCCGGGAGCCAATCCTACAATGAGCAGTTCTTC. Its translation: CASSPPGSQSYNEQFF.

The chain links TRBV3-1 (or the pseudogene TRBV3-2) to TRBJ2-5, with 7 bases identical to TRBD2. CDR3 length equals 15 residues. In germline, CDR1 is LGHDT, CDR2 YNNKEL (reference sequence). Trimming took 2 bases from V and 7 from J; bases not matched to a gene: 10. The CDR3 region is CASSQMGGSWGTQYF. For the CDR3, the DNA is TGTGCCAGCAGCCAAATGGGGGGGAGTTGGGGGACCCAGTACTTC.

This chain uses TRBV5-1 with TRBJ2-5; D perhaps matches TRBD1 (6 bases). CDR1 is SGHRS and CDR2 is YFSETQ in the germline V gene. The CDR3 loop spans 15 amino acids. V lost 4 bases to trimming and J lost 4 bases, with 17 bases between them. The CDR3 spells CASSPGDTLGETQYF. The CDR3 DNA reads TGCGCCAGCAGCCCAGGGGACACCTTGGGAGAGACCCAGTACTTC.

The chain links TRBV19 to TRBJ1-2; possibly TRBD1 for D (5 bases). Trimming cost V 5 bases and J 9 bases, with 22 bases left between them. The CDR3 spans 15 residues. CDR1 LNHDA and CDR2 SQIVND come from the germline V gene (reference sequence). CDR3 DNA sequence: TGTGCCAGTAGTTCCACCCCAGACAGTCCGGAGAGCTACACCTTC. Its protein product is CASSSTPDSPESYTF.

This clone was counted between two and nine times. V and J are TRBV11-2 and TRBJ1-1, with 8 bases lining up with TRBD1. Trimming at V came to 4 bases and at J to 5 bases, leaving 6 bases not matched to a gene. Germline loops: CDR1 SGHAT, CDR2 FQNNGV. This CDR3 is 14 amino acids long. In DNA form, the CDR3 reads TGTGCCAGCAGCTCCGGACAGGGTTGGACTGAAGCTTTCTTT. Amino acid sequence: CASSSGQGWTEAFF. Filled out from reference TRBV11-2 and TRBJ1-1, the complete variable domain reads EAGVAQSPRYKIIEKRQSVAFWCNPISGHATLYWYQQILGQGPKLLIQFQNNGVVDDSQLPKDRFSAERLKGVDSTLKIQPAKLEDSAVYLCASSSGQGWTEAFFGQGTRLTVV.

The chain recombines TRBV5-1 with TRBJ2-6; D gene uncertain. Trimming took off 0 bases at V and 2 bases at J, with 12 bases between the two ends. This CDR3 contains 17 residues. Germline CDR1 is SGHRS and CDR2 is YFSETQ. The CDR3 region is CASSLDGRKAGANVLTF. The CDR3 region has the DNA TGCGCCAGCAGCTTGGATGGCAGGAAAGCTGGGGCCAACGTCCTGACTTTC.

J is TRBJ1-6 and V is TRBV19; 7 nucleotides match TRBD1. Germline V lookup: CDR1 LNHDA, CDR2 SQIVND (reference sequence). The CDR3 has 14 residues. After removal of 10 bases from V and 8 bases from J, the junction contained 11 bases not matched to a gene. The CDR3 loop reads CATLVDRVHSPLHF. CDR3 DNA: TGTGCCACCCTCGTAGACAGGGTTCATTCACCCCTCCACTTT.

The chain links TRBV7-2 to TRBJ2-7; TRBD1 matches 9 bases. J was trimmed by 1 base and V by 3 bases; bases with no gene match: 4. This CDR3 is 15 amino acids long. Germline V gene lookup returns CDR1 SGHTA and CDR2 FQGNSA. CDR3 loop: CASSFRGQGSYEQYF. CDR3 DNA sequence: TGTGCCAGCAGCTTCAGGGGACAGGGTTCCTACGAGCAGTACTTC.

The table lists this clone with a count of one. This sequence joins TRBV7-9 and TRBJ1-1; D remains ambiguous. Germline values: CDR1 SEHNR, CDR2 FQNEAQ (reference sequence). CDR3 length: 15 residues. The V gene lost 5 bases and the J gene lost 4 bases, with 17 bases spanning the gap. In DNA, the CDR3 is TGTGCCAGCAGCGCGAGAGGCCCAAGTAGCACTGAAGCTTTCTTT. Protein product: CASSARGPSSTEAFF.